One TCR beta chain is described in this entry. Its target is unknown. Division of CD4+ cells produced a CD45RA+ naive subset and a CD45RA-negative memory subset. This sample is part of a study of shared clonotypes between healthy human individuals. Study-wide context: Per donor, CD8 memory used one plate, CD8 naive used two, CD4 memory used three and CD4 naive used three.

Assay used: immunoSEQ multiplex PCR; TCRdb lists only in-frame clones, some missing. Of 550,000 to 850,000 clones listed, 55% to 80% are singletons. Germline-derived CDR1 and CDR2 are ENHRY and SYGVKD. The CDR3 extends over 14 amino acids. Trimming shortened V by 4 bases and J by 2 bases, and 12 bases separated the two germline ends. Notes on the study in general: Non-shared clonotypes had lower generation probabilities than those shared by all four donors. When naive CD4 clonotypes were compared across a handful of donors, about 4.9% were shared.

This chain links TRBV10-3 with TRBJ2-7; D is undetermined. Material for sequencing was memory CD4+ T cells sorted from blood. Subset indicated: CD45RA-negative fraction. The clonotype was recovered from a woman aged 25 to 39 in good health. DNA of the CDR3: TGTGCCATCAGTGGGTCAGTCAAGACCTACGAGCAGTACTTC. This sequence encodes CAISGSVKTYEQYF.